The clone carrying this TCR beta chain was seen only once. The sample is drawn from a study of T cell responses to AZD1222 COVID-19 vaccine. The CDR3 sequence is 13 residues long. Trimming left V 8 bases short and J 0 bases short, with 8 bases between. Germline-derived CDR1 and CDR2 are LNHDA and SQIVND (reference sequence). Repertoires were generated with immunoSEQ multiplex PCR, while TCRdb's copy carries only in-frame clones and drops some. The sample shows fewer than 300,000 clones, over 90% of them seen only once. This TCR derives from an adult in good health. J is TRBJ1-5 and V is TRBV19, with D maybe TRBD1 (5 bases). The sequencing used peripheral blood, collected on day 0 of AZD1222 vaccination. CDR3 protein: CASQGYSNQPQHF. The CDR3 bases are TGTGCCAGTCAGGGCTATAGCAATCAGCCCCAGCATTTT. Full variable domain (rest looked up from reference TRBV19 and TRBJ1-5): DGGITQSPKYLFRKEGQNVTLSCEQNLNHDAMYWYRQDPGQGLRLIYYSQIVNDFQKGDIAEGYSVSREKKESFPLTVTSAQKNPTAFYLCASQGYSNQPQHFGDGTRLSIL.